This TCR beta chain was identified during a study of T cells in Graves' hyperthyroidism and ophthalmopathy. Amplification targeted TCR beta CDR3 regions from RNA transcripts. First-round RT-PCR targeting the TCR CDR3 was performed with the HTBI primer set. One entry per CDR3 protein results from TCRdb running MiXCR on the multiplex PCR reads. Among under 250,000 distinct CDR3 sequences listed, over 20% were seen once. Study outcomes and limitations: Expanded thyroid clonotypes (above 0.001) were mostly also found in blood. Ophthalmopathy was identified by the model a median approximately six months ahead of onset.

In its sample, this clonotype was seen many times. As yet, its antigen is unknown. The sample taken for sequencing was blood. This TCR came from a woman in her 40s with Graves' ophthalmopathy.

For the CDR3, the DNA is TGTGCCAGCGGAATCAACCTTAGCGGGAGGATCCGGGAGCTGTTTTTT. Its protein product is CASGINLSGRIRELFF. The rearrangement joins TRBV6-5 to TRBJ2-2, with TRBD2 matching over 10 bases. J lost 9 bases, V lost 8 bases, and 15 bases had no gene match. The CDR3 sequence is 16 residues long. Germline V lookup: CDR1 MNHEY, CDR2 SVGAGI.